Below are 28 T cell receptor beta chains sequenced from a single sample in a study of CD8+ T cells in alopecia areata. Treatment defined: oral pan-JAK inhibitor, 5-10 mg twice daily. cDNA reverse transcribed from extracted RNA served as the sequencing template. The table came from immunoSEQ multiplex PCR; TCRdb's copy has only in-frame clones and leaves some out. Of some 180,000 clones in the sample, about 51% were seen once. The material sequenced was CD8+ T cells sorted from blood, taken around week 52, from a patient treated with tofacitinib. Receptor source: a human donor with alopecia areata.

This clone was detected only a few times. This rearrangement joins TRBV27 to TRBJ2-1; TRBD2 matches at 7 bases. J was trimmed by 5 bases and V by 0 bases; bases with no gene match: 7. The CDR3 is 16 amino acids. Germline assignment: CDR1 MNHEY and CDR2 SMNVEV (reference sequence). As DNA, the CDR3 is TGTGCCAGCAGTTTATCGTTAGCGGCGGGGGACAATGAGCAGTTCTTC. Amino acid sequence: CASSLSLAAGDNEQFF.

This clone occurred a few times. The chain recombines TRBV4-3 with TRBJ2-1; D is unclear. Germline assignment: CDR1 LGHNA and CDR2 YSLEER. The CDR3 runs to 15 residues. Trimming took off 0 bases at V and 0 bases at J, with 6 bases between the two ends. CDR3 DNA: TGCGCCAGCAGCCAAGAATCGAGCTCCTACAATGAGCAGTTCTTC. Translated: CASSQESSSYNEQFF.

V is TRBV14 and J is TRBJ2-7; D is uncertain. The CDR3 has 13 amino acids. Trimming took off 3 bases at V and 2 bases at J, with 8 bases between the two ends. Germline-derived CDR1 and CDR2 are SGHDN and FVKESK. The CDR3, as DNA: TGTGCCAGCAGCCATGGACGAGCCTACGAGCAGTACTTC. Protein sequence: CASSHGRAYEQYF.

The chain combines TRBV15 with TRBJ1-2; D is undetermined. V was clipped by 2 bases and J by 8 bases, with 9 bases between them. This CDR3 spans 12 amino acids. Germline V gene lookup returns CDR1 LNHNV and CDR2 YYDKDF (reference sequence). The CDR3 DNA reads as TGTGCCACCAGCAGATCCCAGGAGGGCTACACCTTC. Its protein is CATSRSQEGYTF.

The chain links TRBV14 to TRBJ2-2; 12 bases agree with TRBD2. Germline assignment: CDR1 SGHDN and CDR2 FVKESK. This CDR3 has 16 amino acids. J gave up 4 bases and V 1 base, and 1 base lay outside the gene matches. CDR3: CASSQGLAGATGELFF. The CDR3 bases are TGTGCCAGCAGCCAAGGACTAGCGGGGGCCACCGGGGAGCTGTTTTTT. The variable domain in full, completed from reference TRBV14 and TRBJ2-2, reads EAGVTQFPSHSVIEKGQTVTLRCDPISGHDNLYWYRRVMGKEIKFLLHFVKESKQDESGMPNNRFLAERTGGTYSTLKVQPAELEDSGVYFCASSQGLAGATGELFFGEGSRLTVL.

V usage is TRBV6-1 and J usage is TRBJ2-3; 9 nucleotides align to TRBD2. CDR3 length equals 16 residues. Germline CDR1 is MNHNS and CDR2 is SASEGT. V lost 0 bases and J lost 4; bases outside the gene matches: 5. Here the CDR3 reads CASSEALASGADTQYF. CDR3 coding DNA: TGTGCCAGCAGTGAAGCGCTGGCTAGCGGGGCAGATACGCAGTATTTT.

This clone has a handful of counts. The rearrangement links TRBV12-5 to TRBJ2-7, with TRBD1 identical over 8 bases. V was pared by 2 bases and J by 4 bases, with 10 bases of the junction left unmatched. CDR1 LGHNT and CDR2 FRNRAP come from the germline V gene. CDR3 length: 16 residues. The CDR3 here is CASGLNPGQATYEQYF. The CDR3, as DNA: TGTGCTAGTGGTTTGAACCCGGGACAGGCGACTTACGAGCAGTACTTC.

The rearrangement joins TRBV7-9 to TRBJ2-7; no clear D gene. Trimming removed 4 bases at V and 4 bases at J, with 8 bases between. CDR3 length: 12 amino acids. Germline values: CDR1 SEHNR, CDR2 FQNEAQ (reference sequence). The CDR3 region has the DNA TGTGCCAGCAGCTCCCGCCGGTACGAGCAGTACTTC. Protein: CASSSRRYEQYF. The full variable domain, its missing parts supplied by reference TRBV7-9 and TRBJ2-7, is DTGVSQNPRHKITKRGQNVTFRCDPISEHNRLYWYRQTLGQGPEFLTYFQNEAQLEKSRLLSDRFSAERPKGSFSTLEIQRTEQGDSAMYLCASSSRRYEQYFGPGTRLTVT.

The V call is TRBV6-4, the J call TRBJ2-1; no firm D call. Germline CDR1 and CDR2: MRHNA and SNTAGT. V gave up 10 bases and J gave up 5 bases, with 9 bases separating them. The length of the CDR3 is 11 residues. The CDR3 DNA reads TGTGCCACCCGTGTCGACAATGAGCAGTTCTTC. Protein product: CATRVDNEQFF.

The rearrangement uses TRBV29-1 and TRBJ2-1; tentative D call: TRBD2 (5 bases). The CDR3 spans 13 residues. Trimming left V 7 bases short and J 2 bases short, with 12 bases between. The V gene's germline CDR1 is SQVTM and CDR2 ANQGSEA. CDR3 amino acids: CSAQPGTYNEQFF. The CDR3, as DNA: TGCAGCGCACAACCCGGGACCTACAATGAGCAGTTCTTC.

This chain links TRBV6-5 with TRBJ2-7; D not certain. V dropped 2 bases and J dropped 3 bases, with 2 bases sitting between them. CDR1 and CDR2 (germline): MNHEY, SVGAGI. CDR3 length equals 11 residues. The CDR3 nucleotides are TGTGCCAGCAGTTACAACTACGAGCAGTACTTC. Its protein product is CASSYNYEQYF.

The V call is TRBV2, the J call TRBJ1-5; a weak D match, TRBD1 (5 bases). The germline V gene has CDR1 SNHLY and CDR2 FYNNEI. The CDR3 is made up of 18 amino acids. Trimming took off 7 bases at V and 2 bases at J, with 24 bases between the two ends. The CDR3 nucleotides are TGTGCCAGCAAGGGGAGTCAGGATCGAAATTATCGCAATCAGCCCCAGCATTTT. This codes for CASKGSQDRNYRNQPQHF.

This clone appeared a few times. V gene TRBV29-1 combines with J gene TRBJ1-1, with D possibly TRBD1 on 6 matching bases. The CDR3 contains 13 residues. Trimming removed 4 bases at V and 6 bases at J, with 15 bases between. The V gene's germline CDR1 is SQVTM and CDR2 ANQGSEA. CDR3 bases: TGCAGCGTTGGGGTGGGCGAGGGGGCTGAAGCTTTCTTT. As protein: CSVGVGEGAEAFF. Full variable domain (rest looked up from reference TRBV29-1 and TRBJ1-1): SAVISQKPSRDICQRGTSLTIQCQVDSQVTMMFWYRQQPGQSLTLIATANQGSEATYESGFVIDKFPISRPNLTFSTLTVSNMSPEDSSIYLCSVGVGEGAEAFFGQGTRLTVV.

This clone was recorded a few times. This chain connects TRBV7-9 to TRBJ1-1; unclear D gene. Germline loops: CDR1 SEHNR, CDR2 FQNEAQ (reference sequence). This CDR3 has 14 residues. V lost 3 bases and J 2 bases, leaving 10 bases between the germline ends. CDR3 amino acids: CASSLVHQNTEAFF. DNA for the CDR3: TGTGCCAGCAGCTTGGTACACCAAAACACTGAAGCTTTCTTT.

This chain joins TRBV4-1 and TRBJ1-1; the match to TRBD1 covers 10 bases. V was pared by 2 bases and J by 5 bases, with 2 bases of the junction left unmatched. The CDR3 spans 14 residues. CDR1 and CDR2 from the germline V gene are MGHRA and YSYEKL. For the CDR3, the DNA is TGCGCCAGCAGCCAAAGGACAGGGGGTACTGAAGCTTTCTTT. This gives the protein CASSQRTGGTEAFF.

The chain links TRBV5-6 to TRBJ2-3; 11 bases map to TRBD1. Looked up from germline, CDR1 is SGHDT and CDR2 is YYEEEE. The CDR3 loop spans 17 amino acids. V lost 4 bases and J lost 4; bases outside the gene matches: 11. DNA for the CDR3: TGTGCCAGCAGCCCGGGGACAGGGGGATATCCCGCAGATACGCAGTATTTT. Translated, it gives CASSPGTGGYPADTQYF.

This sequence joins TRBV14 and TRBJ2-2, with D uncertain. Germline V gene lookup returns CDR1 SGHDN and CDR2 FVKESK. The CDR3 runs to 14 residues. Deletions cut 6 bases from V and 6 bases from J, with 14 bases between. For the CDR3, the DNA is TGTGCCAGCAGTCTTGTCCGGTGGGCCGGGGAGCTGTTTTTT. This codes for CASSLVRWAGELFF.

V usage is TRBV27 and J usage is TRBJ2-1; D not resolved. This CDR3 has 13 amino acids. The ends were cut back, 0 bases at V and 3 bases at J, with 3 bases in the middle. CDR1 and CDR2 (germline): MNHEY, SMNVEV (reference sequence). Here the CDR3 DNA reads TGTGCCAGCAGTTTATCAATCTACAATGAGCAGTTCTTC. Protein: CASSLSIYNEQFF.

On this clone itself: This sample includes further DNA sequences coding for the same CDR3. The V and J genes are TRBV7-9 and TRBJ1-5, with D hard to call. The CDR3 is 12 residues long. Trimming cost V 0 bases and J 5 bases, with 2 bases left between them. Germline assignment: CDR1 SEHNR and CDR2 FQNEAQ (reference sequence). CDR3 protein: CASSLADQPQHF. Here the CDR3 DNA reads TGTGCCAGCAGCTTAGCGGATCAGCCCCAGCATTTT.

The CDR3 DNA reads as TGTGCCAGCAGACAGGGACAGGGACTAGCCAAAAACATTCAGTACTTC. Protein sequence: CASRQGQGLAKNIQYF. The gene calls are TRBV5-6 and TRBJ2-4; 9 bases match TRBD1. Per germline, CDR1 SGHDT and CDR2 YYEEEE. Trimming removed 5 bases from V and 0 bases from J; junction bases left unmatched: 6. The CDR3 loop spans 16 amino acids.

V gene TRBV7-2 combines with J gene TRBJ1-2, with TRBD1 matching 9 bases. The CDR3 contains 15 residues. The germline CDR1 and CDR2 sequences are SGHTA and FQGNSA. The junction had 5 bases not matched to a gene; V was cut back by 0 bases and J by 6 bases. The CDR3 region is CASSLARRTGDGYTF. CDR3 nucleotides: TGTGCCAGCAGCTTAGCGCGAAGGACAGGGGATGGCTACACCTTC.

The V gene is TRBV7-9, the J gene TRBJ2-5; tentative D call: TRBD2 (5 bases). The V gene lost 0 bases and the J gene lost 1 base, with 9 bases spanning the gap. CDR1 and CDR2 from the germline V gene are SEHNR and FQNEAQ (reference sequence). CDR3 length equals 15 residues. CDR3 sequence: CASSLALLAQETQYF. CDR3 DNA: TGTGCCAGCAGCTTAGCGCTTCTAGCCCAAGAGACCCAGTACTTC.

In this sample, this clone turned up a few times. The chain couples TRBV30 to TRBJ1-2; D gene unclear. This CDR3 has 14 amino acids. CDR1 is GTSNPN and CDR2 is SVGIG in the germline V gene (reference sequence). The germline V and J ends were trimmed by 0 bases and 5 bases, with 13 bases remaining between them. The CDR3 nucleotides are TGTGCCTGGAGTGTGGCCGAGTCTTGGTATGGCTACACCTTC. Amino acids: CAWSVAESWYGYTF.

V usage is TRBV4-1 and J usage is TRBJ1-6; possibly TRBD1 for D (5 bases). The CDR3 spans 16 residues. Looked up from germline, CDR1 is MGHRA and CDR2 is YSYEKL. Trimming left V 2 bases short and J 1 base short, with 9 bases between. The DNA for the CDR3 is TGCGCCAGCAGCCAAATGCAGGGTTCCTATAATTCACCCCTCCACTTT. Protein sequence: CASSQMQGSYNSPLHF.

The chain couples TRBV4-1 to TRBJ2-5; D is tentatively TRBD1 or TRBD2 (5 bases each). The V end was cut by 4 bases, the J end by 3 bases, with 15 bases between. The CDR3 contains 15 residues. CDR1 and CDR2 from the germline V gene are MGHRA and YSYEKL. The DNA of the CDR3 is TGCGCCAGCAGCCCGGGGACGGAAGGTAAAGAGACCCAGTACTTC. Translated: CASSPGTEGKETQYF.

The CDR3 region is CASSFPGGRNTGELFF. The CDR3 DNA sequence: TGTGCCAGCAGCTTTCCGGGGGGAAGGAACACCGGGGAGCTGTTTTTT. V is TRBV9 and J is TRBJ2-2, with 7 positions matching TRBD2. Germline CDR1 and CDR2: SGDLS and YYNGEE. This CDR3 has 16 residues. V lost 4 bases and J lost 1; bases outside the gene matches: 7.

The chain employs TRBV27 and TRBJ1-1; D gene unclear. The CDR3 is 13 amino acids. Germline V gives CDR1 MNHEY, CDR2 SMNVEV (reference sequence). V lost 6 bases, J lost 2 bases, and 10 bases lay in between. The CDR3 here is CASRDSVNTEAFF. CDR3 nucleotides: TGTGCCAGCAGAGATAGTGTTAACACTGAAGCTTTCTTT.

J is TRBJ2-7 and V is TRBV30; 7 positions agree with TRBD2. Germline values: CDR1 GTSNPN, CDR2 SVGIG (reference sequence). The CDR3 runs 13 residues. J lost 6 bases, V lost 4 bases, and 9 bases had no gene match. DNA for the CDR3: TGTGCCTGGAAGAAAGGACTAGTCGGCGAGCAGTACTTC. This encodes CAWKKGLVGEQYF.